This T cell receptor (beta chain) originates from a study of T-cell reconstitution after alpha-beta-depleted transplantation in children. During its preparation, the TCRbeta library received unique molecular identifiers. A single record per CDR3 protein comes from TCRdb applying MiXCR to the PCR reads. This sample yields over 300,000 distinct CDR3 sequences, of which 9% to 12% are seen a single time; 2% to 2.5% belongs to the top ten. The V gene lost 0 bases and the J gene lost 9 bases, with 18 bases spanning the gap. This CDR3 has 16 amino acids. The germline V gene has CDR1 LNHNV and CDR2 YYDKDF (reference sequence).

The input for sequencing was PBMCs from the stem cell graft donor, taken from the stem cell graft. The sequence was obtained from a human donor who donated a stem cell graft to a child with acute lymphoblastic leukemia. The chain joins TRBV15 to TRBJ2-1; D is possibly TRBD2 (5 bases). The CDR3 DNA reads as TGTGCCACCAGCAGAGATACGGGATCCATCGACGGTGAGCAGTTCTTC. Amino acid sequence: CATSRDTGSIDGEQFF.